The clone carrying this T cell receptor (beta chain) occurred a few times. The antigen is undetermined. The data stem from a study of early stage breast cancer tumors. Study in general: The ER+/PR+/HER2- tumors included roughly eight ductal and a handful of lobular carcinomas. Findings and limits, study-wide: Enriched TCRB sequences shared across patients were mostly commonly generated sequences.

The V segment lost 6 bases and the J segment 6 bases; nucleotides outside the gene matches: 11. The CDR3 spans 15 residues. Per the germline V gene, CDR1 is MRHNA and CDR2 is SNTAGT. Some clones are missing from TCRdb's copy, which holds only in-frame ones; the method was immunoSEQ multiplex PCR. Of more than 5,500 clones in the sample, less than 75% were seen once. V is TRBV6-4 and J is TRBJ2-1, with TRBD2 matching over 7 bases. This clonotype originated in a person aged 40 to 50 with breast cancer. Material for sequencing was normal breast tissue next to the tumor. DNA of the CDR3: TGTGCCAGCAGCGAGAGGGCTAGCGGCCGCAATGAGCAGTTCTTC. Translated: CASSERASGRNEQFF.